This TCR beta chain appears in the sequencing data of a study of T cells after yellow fever vaccination. Whole-study findings and limits: Post-booster repertoires contained most primary-vaccination clones again (around 96% CD4, over 70% CD8). Faster peaking, at day 5 versus 15, marked a secondary response that was weaker. Abundant clonotypes from the bulk population could contaminate FACS-sorted repertoires.

Comment on this clonotype: Its antigen remains unknown.

This CDR3 contains 13 residues. Deletions cut 1 base from V and 5 bases from J, with 7 bases between. CDR1 is MGHRA, CDR2 YSYEKL, per germline. A 5'RACE template-switching step, the method used to make TCR cDNA, added a universal primer site and UMIs. TCRdb re-analysed the 5' RACE reads in MiXCR, keeping a single row per CDR3 protein. The sample lists around 300,000 distinct CDR3 sequences; approximately 4% were seen once. V is TRBV4-1 and J is TRBJ2-3, with D tentatively TRBD1 (6 bases). This clonotype was obtained from a man in his late teens or twenties who received the YFV17D yellow fever vaccine. This material consisted of PBMCs, taken 5 days after the yellow fever booster vaccination. CDR3 nucleotides: TGCGCCAGCAGCCAAGGCAGGGGAGATACGCAGTATTTT. Translation: CASSQGRGDTQYF.